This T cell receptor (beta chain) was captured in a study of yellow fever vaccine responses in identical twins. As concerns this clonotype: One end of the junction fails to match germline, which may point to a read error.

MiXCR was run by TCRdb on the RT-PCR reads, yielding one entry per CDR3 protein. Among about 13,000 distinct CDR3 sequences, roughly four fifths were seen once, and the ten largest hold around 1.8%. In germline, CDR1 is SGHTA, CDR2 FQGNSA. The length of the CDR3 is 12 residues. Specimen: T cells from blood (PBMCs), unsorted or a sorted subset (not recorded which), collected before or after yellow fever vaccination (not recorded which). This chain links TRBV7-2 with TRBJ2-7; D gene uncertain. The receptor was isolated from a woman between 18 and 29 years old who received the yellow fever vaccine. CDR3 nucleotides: TGTGCCAGCAGCTTAGCTTCCTCCGAGCAGTACTTC. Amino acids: CASSLASSEQYF.